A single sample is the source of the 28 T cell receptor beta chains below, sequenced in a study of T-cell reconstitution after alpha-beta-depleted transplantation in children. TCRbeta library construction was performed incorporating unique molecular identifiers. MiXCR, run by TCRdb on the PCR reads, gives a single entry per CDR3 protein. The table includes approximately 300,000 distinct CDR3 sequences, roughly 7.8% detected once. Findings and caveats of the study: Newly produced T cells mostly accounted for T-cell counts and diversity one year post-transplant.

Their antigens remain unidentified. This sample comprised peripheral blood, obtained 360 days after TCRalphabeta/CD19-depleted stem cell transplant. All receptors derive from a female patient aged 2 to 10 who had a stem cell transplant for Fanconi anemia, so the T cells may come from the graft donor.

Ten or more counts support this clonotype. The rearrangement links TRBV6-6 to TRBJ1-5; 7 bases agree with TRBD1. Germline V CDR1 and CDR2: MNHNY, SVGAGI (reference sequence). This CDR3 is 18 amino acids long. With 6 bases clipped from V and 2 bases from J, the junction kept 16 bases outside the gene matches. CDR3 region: CASSPDRVWIKGNQPQHF. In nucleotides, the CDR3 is TGTGCCAGCAGCCCTGACAGGGTTTGGATTAAGGGCAATCAGCCCCAGCATTTT.

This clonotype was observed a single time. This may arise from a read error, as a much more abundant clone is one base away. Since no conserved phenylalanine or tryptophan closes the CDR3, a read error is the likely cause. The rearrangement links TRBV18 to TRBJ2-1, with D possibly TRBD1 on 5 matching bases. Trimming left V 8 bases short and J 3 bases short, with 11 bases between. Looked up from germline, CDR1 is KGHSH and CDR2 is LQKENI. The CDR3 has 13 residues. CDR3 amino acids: CASIEDNYNEQFL. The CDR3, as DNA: TGTGCCAGCATCGAGGACAACTACAATGAGCAGTTCTTG.

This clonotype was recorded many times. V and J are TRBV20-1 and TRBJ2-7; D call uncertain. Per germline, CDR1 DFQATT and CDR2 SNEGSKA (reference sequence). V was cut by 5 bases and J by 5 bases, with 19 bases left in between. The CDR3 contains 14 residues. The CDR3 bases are TGCAGTGCTCCGAACAACCCAGGCCTGGACGAGCAGTACTTC. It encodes CSAPNNPGLDEQYF.

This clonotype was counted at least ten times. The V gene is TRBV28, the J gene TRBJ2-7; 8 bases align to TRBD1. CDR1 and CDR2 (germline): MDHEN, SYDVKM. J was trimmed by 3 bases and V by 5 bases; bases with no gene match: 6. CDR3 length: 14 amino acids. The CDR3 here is CASSLPGQVYEQYF. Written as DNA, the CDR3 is TGTGCCAGCAGTCTCCCGGGACAGGTCTACGAGCAGTACTTC.

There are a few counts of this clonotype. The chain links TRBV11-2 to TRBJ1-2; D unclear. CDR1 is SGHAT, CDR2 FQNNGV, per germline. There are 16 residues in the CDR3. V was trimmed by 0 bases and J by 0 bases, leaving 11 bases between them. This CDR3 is CASSLDIPPANYGYTF. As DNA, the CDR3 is TGTGCCAGCAGCTTAGATATCCCACCAGCTAACTATGGCTACACCTTC.

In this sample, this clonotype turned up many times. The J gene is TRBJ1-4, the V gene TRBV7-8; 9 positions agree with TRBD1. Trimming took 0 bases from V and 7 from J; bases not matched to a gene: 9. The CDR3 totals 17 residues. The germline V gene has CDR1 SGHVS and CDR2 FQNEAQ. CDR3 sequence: CASSLAIPGQGREKLFF. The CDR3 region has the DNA TGTGCCAGCAGCTTAGCGATTCCAGGACAGGGGCGTGAAAAACTGTTTTTT.

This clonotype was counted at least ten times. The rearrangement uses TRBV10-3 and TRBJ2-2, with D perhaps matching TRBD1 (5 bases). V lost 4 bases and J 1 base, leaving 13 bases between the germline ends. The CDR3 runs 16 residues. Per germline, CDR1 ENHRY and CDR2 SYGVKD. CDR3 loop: CAISGQPTRNTGELFF. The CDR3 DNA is TGTGCCATCAGTGGACAGCCAACCCGGAACACCGGGGAGCTGTTTTTT.

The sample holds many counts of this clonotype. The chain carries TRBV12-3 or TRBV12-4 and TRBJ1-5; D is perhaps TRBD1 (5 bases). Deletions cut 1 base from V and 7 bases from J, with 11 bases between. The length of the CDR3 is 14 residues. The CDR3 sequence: CASSLGQGTQPQHF. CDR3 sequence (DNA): TGTGCCAGCAGTTTAGGGCAGGGAACCCAGCCCCAGCATTTT.

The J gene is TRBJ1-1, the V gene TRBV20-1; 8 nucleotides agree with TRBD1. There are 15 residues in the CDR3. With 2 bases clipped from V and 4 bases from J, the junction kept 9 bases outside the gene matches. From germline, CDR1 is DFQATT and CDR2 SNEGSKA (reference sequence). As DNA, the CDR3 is TGCAGTGCTAGACCCCAGGGGGCGCAGTTCACTGAAGCTTTCTTT. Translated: CSARPQGAQFTEAFF.

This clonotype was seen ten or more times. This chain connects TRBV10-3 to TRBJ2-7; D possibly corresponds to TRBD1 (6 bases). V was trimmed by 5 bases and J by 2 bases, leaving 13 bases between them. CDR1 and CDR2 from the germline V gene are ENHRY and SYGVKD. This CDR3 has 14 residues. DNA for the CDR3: TGTGCCATCAGTAGGGGTCAGGGGACCTACGAGCAGTACGTC. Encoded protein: CAISRGQGTYEQYV.

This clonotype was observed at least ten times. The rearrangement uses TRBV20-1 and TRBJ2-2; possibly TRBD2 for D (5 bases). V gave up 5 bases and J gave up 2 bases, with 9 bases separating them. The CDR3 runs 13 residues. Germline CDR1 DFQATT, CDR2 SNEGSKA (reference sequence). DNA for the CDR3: TGCAGTGCTGAACTAGGAAACACCGGGGAGCTGTTTTTT. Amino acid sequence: CSAELGNTGELFF.

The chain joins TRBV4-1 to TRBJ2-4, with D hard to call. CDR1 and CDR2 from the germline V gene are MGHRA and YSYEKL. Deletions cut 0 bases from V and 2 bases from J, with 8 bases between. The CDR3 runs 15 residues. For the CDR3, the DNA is TGCGCCAGCAGCCAAGAAAAGGTCTCCAAAAACATTCAGTACTTC. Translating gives CASSQEKVSKNIQYF.

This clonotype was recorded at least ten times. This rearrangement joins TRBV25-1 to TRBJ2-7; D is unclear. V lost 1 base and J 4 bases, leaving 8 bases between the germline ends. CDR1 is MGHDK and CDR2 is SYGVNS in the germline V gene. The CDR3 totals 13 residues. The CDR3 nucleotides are TGTGCCAGCAGTGAATCCGGTACTTACGAGCAGTACTTC. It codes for CASSESGTYEQYF.

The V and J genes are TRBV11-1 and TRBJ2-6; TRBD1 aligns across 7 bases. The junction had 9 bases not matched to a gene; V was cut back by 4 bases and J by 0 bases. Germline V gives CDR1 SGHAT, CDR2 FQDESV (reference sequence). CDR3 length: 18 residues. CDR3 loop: CASSSLGTALSGANVLTF. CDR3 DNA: TGTGCCAGCAGCTCCCTGGGGACAGCCCTCTCTGGGGCCAACGTCCTGACTTTC.

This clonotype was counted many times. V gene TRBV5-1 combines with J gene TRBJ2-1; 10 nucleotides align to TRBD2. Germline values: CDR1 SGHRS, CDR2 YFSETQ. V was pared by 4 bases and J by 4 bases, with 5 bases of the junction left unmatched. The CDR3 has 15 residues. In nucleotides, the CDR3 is TGCGCCAGCAGCGTCACTAGCGGGACTTACAATGAGCAGTTCTTC. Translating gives CASSVTSGTYNEQFF. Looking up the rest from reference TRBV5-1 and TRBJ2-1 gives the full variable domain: KAGVTQTPRYLIKTRGQQVTLSCSPISGHRSVSWYQQTPGQGLQFLFEYFSETQRNKGNFPGRFSGRQFSNSRSEMNVSTLELGDSALYLCASSVTSGTYNEQFFGPGTRLTVL.

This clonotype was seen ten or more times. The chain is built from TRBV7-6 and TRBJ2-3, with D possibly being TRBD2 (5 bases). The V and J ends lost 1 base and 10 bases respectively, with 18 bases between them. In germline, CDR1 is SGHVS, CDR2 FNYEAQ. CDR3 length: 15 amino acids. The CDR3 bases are TGTGCCAGCAGCTTAGGTGCGGGCCCATTCATTTCGCAGTATTTT. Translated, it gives CASSLGAGPFISQYF.

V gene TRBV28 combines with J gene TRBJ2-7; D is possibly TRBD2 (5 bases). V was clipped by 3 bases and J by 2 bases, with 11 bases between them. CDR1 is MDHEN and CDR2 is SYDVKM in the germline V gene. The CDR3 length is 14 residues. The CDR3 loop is CASSFRGPAYEQYF. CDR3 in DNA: TGTGCCAGCAGTTTTCGAGGGCCGGCCTACGAGCAGTACTTC.

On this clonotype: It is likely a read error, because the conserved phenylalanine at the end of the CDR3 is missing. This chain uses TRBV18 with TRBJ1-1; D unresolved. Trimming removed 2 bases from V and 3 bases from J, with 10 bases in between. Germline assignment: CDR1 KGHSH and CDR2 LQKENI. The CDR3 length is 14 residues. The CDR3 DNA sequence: TGTGCCAGCTCACCAAGGAAAATCGACACTGAAGCTTTCTCT. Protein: CASSPRKIDTEAFS.

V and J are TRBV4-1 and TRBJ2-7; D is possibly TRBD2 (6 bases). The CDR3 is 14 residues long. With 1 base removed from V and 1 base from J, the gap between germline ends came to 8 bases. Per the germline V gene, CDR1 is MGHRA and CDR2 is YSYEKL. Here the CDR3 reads CASSQGRGSYEQYF. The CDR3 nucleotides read TGCGCCAGCAGCCAAGGTCGGGGGTCCTACGAGCAGTACTTC.

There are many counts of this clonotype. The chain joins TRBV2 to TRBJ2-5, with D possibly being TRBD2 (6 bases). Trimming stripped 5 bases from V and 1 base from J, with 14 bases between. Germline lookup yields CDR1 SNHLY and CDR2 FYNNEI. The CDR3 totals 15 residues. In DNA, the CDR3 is TGTGCCAGCAGTTTAACCGGGACTCCCCAAGAGACCCAGTACTTC. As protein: CASSLTGTPQETQYF.

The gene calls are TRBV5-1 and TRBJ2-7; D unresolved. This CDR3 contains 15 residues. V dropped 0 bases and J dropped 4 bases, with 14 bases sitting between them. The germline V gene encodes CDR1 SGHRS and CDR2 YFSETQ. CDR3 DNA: TGCGCCAGCAGCTTGGGTGCAGGTTGGGGTTACGAGCAGTACTTC. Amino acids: CASSLGAGWGYEQYF.

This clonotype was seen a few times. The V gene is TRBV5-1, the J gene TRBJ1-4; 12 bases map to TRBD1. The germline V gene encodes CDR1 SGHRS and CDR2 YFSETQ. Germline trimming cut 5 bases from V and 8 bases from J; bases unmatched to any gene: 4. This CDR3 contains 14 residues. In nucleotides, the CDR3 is TGCGCCAGCAGTTCGGGGACAGGGGGCGAAAAACTGTTTTTT. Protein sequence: CASSSGTGGEKLFF.

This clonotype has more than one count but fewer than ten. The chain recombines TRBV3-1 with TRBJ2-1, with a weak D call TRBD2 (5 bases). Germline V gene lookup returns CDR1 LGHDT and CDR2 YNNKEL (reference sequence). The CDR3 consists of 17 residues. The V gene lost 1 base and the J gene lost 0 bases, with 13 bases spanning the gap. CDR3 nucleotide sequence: TGTGCCAGCAGCCAAGCGCGAGGACTTCGCTCCTACAATGAGCAGTTCTTC. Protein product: CASSQARGLRSYNEQFF.

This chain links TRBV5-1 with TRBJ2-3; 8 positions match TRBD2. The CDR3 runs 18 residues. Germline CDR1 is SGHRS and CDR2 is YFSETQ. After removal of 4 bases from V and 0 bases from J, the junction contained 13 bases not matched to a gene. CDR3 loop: CASSLVPTSGSSTDTQYF. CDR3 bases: TGCGCCAGCAGCCTAGTCCCTACTAGCGGCTCTAGCACAGATACGCAGTATTTT.

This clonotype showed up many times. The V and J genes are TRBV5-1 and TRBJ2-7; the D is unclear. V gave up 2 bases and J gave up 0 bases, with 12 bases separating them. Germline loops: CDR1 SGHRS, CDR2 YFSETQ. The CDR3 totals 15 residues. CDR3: CASSFHSTSSYEQYF. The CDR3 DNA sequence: TGCGCCAGCAGCTTCCACAGTACCAGCTCCTACGAGCAGTACTTC. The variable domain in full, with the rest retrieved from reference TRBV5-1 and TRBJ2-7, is KAGVTQTPRYLIKTRGQQVTLSCSPISGHRSVSWYQQTPGQGLQFLFEYFSETQRNKGNFPGRFSGRQFSNSRSEMNVSTLELGDSALYLCASSFHSTSSYEQYFGPGTRLTVT.

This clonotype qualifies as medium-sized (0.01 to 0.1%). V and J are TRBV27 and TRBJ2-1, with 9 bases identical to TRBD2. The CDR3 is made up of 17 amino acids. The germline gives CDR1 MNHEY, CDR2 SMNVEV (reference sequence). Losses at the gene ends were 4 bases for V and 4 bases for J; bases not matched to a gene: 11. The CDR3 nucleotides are TGTGCCAGCAGTTCGGACCACAGACTAGCGGTATACAATGAGCAGTTCTTC. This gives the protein CASSSDHRLAVYNEQFF.

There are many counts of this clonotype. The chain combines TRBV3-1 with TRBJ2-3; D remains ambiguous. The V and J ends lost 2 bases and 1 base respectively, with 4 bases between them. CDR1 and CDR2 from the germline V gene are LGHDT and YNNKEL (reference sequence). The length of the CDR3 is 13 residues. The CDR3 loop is CASSQRGTDTQYF. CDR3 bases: TGTGCCAGCAGCCAAAGGGGCACAGATACGCAGTATTTT.

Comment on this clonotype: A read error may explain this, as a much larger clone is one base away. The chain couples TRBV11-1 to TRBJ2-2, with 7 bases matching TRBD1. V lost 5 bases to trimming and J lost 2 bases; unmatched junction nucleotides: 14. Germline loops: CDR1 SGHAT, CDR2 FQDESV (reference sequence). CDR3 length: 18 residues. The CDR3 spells CASSKRPGQILNTGELFF. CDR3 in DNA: TGTGCCAGCAGCAAACGCCCGGGACAGATTTTAAACACCGGGGAGCTGTTTTTT.